The entry that follows covers one T cell receptor beta chain sequence. Antigen specificity is unknown. Germline lookup yields CDR1 MNHEY and CDR2 SVGAGI. This CDR3 contains 13 residues. V was trimmed by 5 bases and J by 6 bases, leaving 13 bases between them. The study ran its PCR with 60 Vbeta and 13 Jbeta primers. Produced via immunoSEQ multiplex PCR; TCRdb's table is partial and in-frame only. Altogether 150,000 or so clones are present, roughly 85% being singletons, with the ten largest covering 8% to 10%. This sample stems from a study of cytomegalovirus exposure and HLA in healthy donors. Findings and limits, study-wide: A cluster of highly shared sequence variants was likely a sequencing artifact.

The receptor's source is a male donor in good health and CMV-seropositive. The chain employs TRBV6-5 and TRBJ1-1, with D possibly being TRBD1 (5 bases). Sequenced material: PBMCs. The CDR3 region is CASSQGQTPEAFF. DNA for the CDR3: TGTGCCAGCAGTCAAGGACAAACGCCTGAAGCTTTCTTT.